This TCR beta chain was sequenced for a study of blood T cells in healthy people across ages. For the study at large: Template switching recovered approximately one barcoded beta molecule for every two T cells. Regarding the study as a whole: Diversity estimated from one million T cells was considered an underestimate.

The germline V and J ends were trimmed by 6 bases and 7 bases, with 15 bases remaining between them. The CDR3 totals 13 residues. Germline V gene sequence: CDR1 DFQATT, CDR2 SNEGSKA (reference sequence). Note on this clonotype: Its antigen is as yet unknown.

For the second PCR, which ran for about 7 to 11 cycles, a sample-barcoded 5' primer and a J-beta primer mix were used. The authors tagged each cDNA molecule using a template-switch adaptor with 12 random nucleotides. Each CDR3 protein is one row after TCRdb ran MiXCR on the 5' RACE reads. The sample lists about 1,500,000 distinct CDR3 sequences, 28% occurring once. The sample comprised blood. The origin of this receptor is a woman aged 25 to 39 in good health. This chain links TRBV20-1 with TRBJ1-4; perhaps TRBD1 as D (6 bases). As DNA, the CDR3 is TGCAGTGCCCCAGTGGGGGGCACTGAAAAACTGTTTTTT. Translating gives CSAPVGGTEKLFF.